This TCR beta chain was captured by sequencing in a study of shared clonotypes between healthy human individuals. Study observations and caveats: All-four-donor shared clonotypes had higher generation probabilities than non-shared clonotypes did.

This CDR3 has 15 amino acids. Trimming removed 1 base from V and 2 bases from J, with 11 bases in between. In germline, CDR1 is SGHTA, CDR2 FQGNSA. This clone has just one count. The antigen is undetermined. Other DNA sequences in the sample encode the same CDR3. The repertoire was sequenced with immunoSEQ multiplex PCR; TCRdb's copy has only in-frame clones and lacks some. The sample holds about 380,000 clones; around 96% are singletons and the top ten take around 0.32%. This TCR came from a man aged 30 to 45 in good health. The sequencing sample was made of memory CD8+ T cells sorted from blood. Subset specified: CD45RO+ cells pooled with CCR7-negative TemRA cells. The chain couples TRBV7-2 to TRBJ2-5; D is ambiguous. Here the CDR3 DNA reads TGTGCCAGCAGCTTAGGGGATCGGGTACAAGAGACCCAGTACTTC. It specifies CASSLGDRVQETQYF.